This T cell receptor beta chain appears in the sequencing data of a study of Ad26.COV2.S vaccination and SARS-CoV-2 variants. The overall study: Dosing was one shot or two shots 56 days apart. Study observations and caveats: TCR breadth and depth analyses may have underestimated total T cell responses. Post-vaccination spike-specific CD8+ and CD4+ T cell responses reportedly had substantial breadth.

A note on this clone: As yet, its antigen is unknown.

The assay was immunoSEQ multiplex PCR, and TCRdb's table has in-frame clones only and misses some. Among roughly 350,000 clones, 88% were seen once, and the ten largest hold 5.5% to 7%. As to treatment: 19 received Ad26.COV2.S at low or high dose, single or two shots; about 5 received placebo; per-sample allocation not given. Sample collection was performed on day 63 after the first vaccine or placebo injection. Per germline, CDR1 LNHDA and CDR2 SQIVND (reference sequence). Germline trimming cut 9 bases from V and 7 bases from J; bases unmatched to any gene: 11. The CDR3 sequence is 15 residues long.

The chain combines TRBV19 with TRBJ1-5; 11 nucleotides match TRBD1. This TCR was recovered from a person between 18 and 60 years old who received the Ad26.COV2.S COVID-19 vaccine or a placebo. Sequenced here: peripheral blood, sampled in a trial of Ad26.COV2.S vaccine versus placebo. This CDR3 reads CASAADRGHNQPQHF. The CDR3 DNA reads TGTGCCAGCGCGGCGGACAGGGGGCACAACCAGCCCCAGCATTTT.